Following are 22 T cell receptor beta chains from one sample sequenced in a study of blood T cells in healthy people across ages. Then a second PCR, running roughly 7 to 11 cycles, was carried out with a sample-barcoded 5' primer and a J-beta primer mix. TCRdb recomputed calls from the 5' RACE reads with MiXCR, one row per CDR3 protein. This sample yields about 640,000 distinct CDR3 sequences, of which approximately 50% are seen a single time; approximately 37% belongs to the top ten. Sequencing was carried out using blood. The receptor source for this set is a man between 60 and 75 years old in good health.

The gene calls are TRBV6-2 or TRBV6-3 and TRBJ2-3; TRBD2 is a possible D gene (5 bases). CDR1 MNHEY and CDR2 SVGEGT come from the germline V gene. The CDR3 spans 15 residues. Trimming cost V 5 bases and J 1 base, with 13 bases left between them. In DNA, the CDR3 is TGTGCCAGCAGTGGGCCGGGGATTGGCACAGATACGCAGTATTTT. Its translation is CASSGPGIGTDTQYF.

This CDR3 is CASSPATPGNTGELFF. In DNA, the CDR3 is TGTGCCAGCTCACCAGCAACTCCGGGGAACACCGGGGAGCTGTTTTTT. This chain joins TRBV18 and TRBJ2-2; D is unclear. The CDR3 is 16 residues long. V was pared by 2 bases and J by 1 base, with 11 bases between. Germline values: CDR1 KGHSH, CDR2 LQKENI.

This clonotype has more than one count but fewer than ten. V gene TRBV29-1 combines with J gene TRBJ2-1, with 7 bases that match TRBD2. The germline V gene encodes CDR1 SQVTM and CDR2 ANQGSEA. After removal of 6 bases from V and 0 bases from J, the junction contained 8 bases not matched to a gene. The CDR3 covers 15 residues. The CDR3 coding sequence is TGCAGCGTAACACTAGCGTCCTTCTCCTACAATGAGCAGTTCTTC. It is translated as CSVTLASFSYNEQFF.

V is TRBV5-4 and J is TRBJ1-1, with TRBD1 as a possible D gene (6 bases). Germline loops: CDR1 SGHNT, CDR2 YYREEE (reference sequence). CDR3 length equals 14 residues. The V end was cut by 4 bases, the J end by 4 bases, with 14 bases between. Here the CDR3 reads CASSRGSGSTEAFF. Here the CDR3 DNA reads TGTGCCAGCAGCAGGGGGTCGGGAAGCACTGAAGCTTTCTTT.

V gene TRBV28 combines with J gene TRBJ2-7; TRBD1 matches at 10 bases. The CDR3 loop spans 16 amino acids. Germline V gives CDR1 MDHEN, CDR2 SYDVKM. Trimming took 6 bases from V and 4 from J; bases not matched to a gene: 12. The chain's CDR3 is CASSSLRDRGRYEQYF. Here the CDR3 DNA reads TGTGCCAGCAGCTCACTCCGGGACAGGGGCCGATACGAGCAGTACTTC.

The J gene is TRBJ1-5, the V gene TRBV7-9, with 7 nucleotides matching TRBD1. The V segment lost 5 bases and the J segment 4 bases; nucleotides outside the gene matches: 8. CDR1 and CDR2 from the germline V gene are SEHNR and FQNEAQ (reference sequence). The CDR3 has 15 residues. The CDR3 loop reads CASSPGQLQNQPQHF. In nucleotides, the CDR3 is TGTGCCAGCAGCCCGGGACAGCTACAAAATCAGCCCCAGCATTTT. Looking up the rest from reference TRBV7-9 and TRBJ1-5 gives the full variable domain: DTGVSQNPRHKITKRGQNVTFRCDPISEHNRLYWYRQTLGQGPEFLTYFQNEAQLEKSRLLSDRFSAERPKGSFSTLEIQRTEQGDSAMYLCASSPGQLQNQPQHFGDGTRLSIL.

This clonotype has a handful of counts. This chain links TRBV5-6 with TRBJ2-4; tentatively, D is TRBD1 (5 bases). Germline V CDR1 and CDR2: SGHDT, YYEEEE. The CDR3 sequence is 15 residues long. Trimming removed 0 bases from V and 6 bases from J, with 13 bases in between. The CDR3 nucleotides read TGTGCCAGCAGCTTGGAACCCCGGACATTAAACATTCAGTACTTC. Encoded protein: CASSLEPRTLNIQYF.

The V and J genes are TRBV12-3 or TRBV12-4 and TRBJ2-1, with unresolved D. The germline V and J ends were trimmed by 11 bases and 4 bases, with 9 bases remaining between them. CDR3 length: 11 residues. The CDR3 here is CAAVRYNEQFF. CDR3 nucleotides: TGTGCCGCGGTTCGATACAATGAGCAGTTCTTC.

The chain recombines TRBV10-3 with TRBJ1-2; the match to TRBD1 covers 9 bases. Trimming removed 2 bases from V and 7 bases from J; junction bases left unmatched: 11. Germline-derived CDR1 and CDR2 are ENHRY and SYGVKD. The CDR3 totals 16 residues. CDR3 nucleotide sequence: TGTGCCATCAGTGAGCTCACAGGGGGCTCTCACGGTGGCTACACCTTC. The encoded protein is CAISELTGGSHGGYTF.

This clonotype showed up just a few times. The chain has TRBV7-2 and TRBJ2-5, with D tentatively TRBD1 or TRBD2 (7 bases each). The CDR3 loop spans 15 amino acids. Looked up from germline, CDR1 is SGHTA and CDR2 is FQGNSA. The V and J ends lost 6 bases and 2 bases respectively, with 16 bases between them. Here the CDR3 reads CASSSQGGPQETQYF. The CDR3, as DNA: TGTGCCAGCAGTTCGCAGGGGGGGCCGCAAGAGACCCAGTACTTC.

This clonotype has more than one count but fewer than ten. V and J are TRBV4-1 and TRBJ1-5; the D gene is possibly TRBD1 (5 bases). V shed 1 base and J shed 4 bases, with 14 bases lying between them. This CDR3 has 16 amino acids. The germline gives CDR1 MGHRA, CDR2 YSYEKL. DNA for the CDR3: TGCGCCAGCAGCCAAGTGGACGGACAAGCTAATCAGCCCCAGCATTTT. It translates to CASSQVDGQANQPQHF.

This clonotype was observed a few times. The V call is TRBV10-3, the J call TRBJ2-4, with D perhaps TRBD2 (6 bases). Germline CDR1 and CDR2: ENHRY and SYGVKD. The V end was cut by 11 bases, the J end by 0 bases, with 11 bases between. The CDR3 extends over 13 amino acids. The CDR3 DNA reads TGTGCCTCCAGGGAGGTAGCCAAAAACATTCAGTACTTC. It is translated as CASREVAKNIQYF.

The chain employs TRBV3-1 and TRBJ2-5; a possible D gene is TRBD2 (6 bases). Looked up from germline, CDR1 is LGHDT and CDR2 is YNNKEL (reference sequence). Trimming left V 4 bases short and J 1 base short, with 13 bases between. The CDR3 totals 15 residues. In DNA, the CDR3 is TGTGCCAGCAGCCGCGGGACGGCCTTCCAAGAGACCCAGTACTTC. This gives the protein CASSRGTAFQETQYF.

As regards this clonotype: The junction departs from germline at one end; a sequencing error may be responsible. This sequence joins TRBV7-2 and TRBJ2-1; D remains unclear. Germline CDR1 is SGHTA and CDR2 is FQGNSA. This CDR3 has 11 amino acids. The CDR3 coding sequence is TGTGCCAACAGCTTACAGCATGAGCAGTTCTTC. Translated: CANSLQHEQFF.

This rearrangement joins TRBV24-1 to TRBJ2-7, with 8 bases fitting TRBD1. Germline V gene sequence: CDR1 KGHDR, CDR2 SFDVKD. Trimming removed 7 bases from V and 5 bases from J; junction bases left unmatched: 6. This CDR3 has 13 amino acids. This CDR3 is CATSSQGANEQYF. The CDR3 DNA reads TGTGCCACCAGCTCCCAGGGGGCAAACGAGCAGTACTTC.

As to this clonotype: The junction shows a germline mismatch at one end, possibly a read error. This sequence joins TRBV12-3 or TRBV12-4 and TRBJ1-5; no definite D call. The CDR3 runs to 16 residues. The CDR3 protein is CASSLASVGEFQTQHF. Written as DNA, the CDR3 is TGTGCCAGCAGTTTAGCGTCAGTGGGCGAATTTCAGACCCAGCATTTT.

The chain couples TRBV3-1 to TRBJ2-7, with 9 bases lining up with TRBD1. V shed 2 bases and J 7 bases; nucleotides not matched to a gene: 9. CDR1 and CDR2 (germline): LGHDT, YNNKEL (reference sequence). The CDR3 covers 15 residues. The CDR3 loop is CASSQFLTGGKEQYF. DNA of the CDR3: TGTGCCAGCAGCCAATTCTTGACAGGGGGGAAGGAGCAGTACTTC.

This clonotype was counted ten times or more. This could be a read error, since a much larger clone is one nucleotide away. This chain connects TRBV20-1 to TRBJ2-5, with 9 bases matching TRBD1. CDR3 length: 18 amino acids. The ends lost 0 bases at V and 4 bases at J; junction bases unmatched: 15. The germline V gene has CDR1 DFQATT and CDR2 SNEGSKA (reference sequence). In DNA form, the CDR3 reads TGCAGTGCTAGAGATTGGCAGGACAGGGGCGACGGGGGAGAGACCCAGTACTTC. Residues: CSARDWQDRGDGGETQYF.

This clonotype was seen more than once but under ten times. The chain is built from TRBV5-4 and TRBJ2-1; 12 bases map to TRBD2. Trimming took 4 bases from V and 0 from J; bases not matched to a gene: 11. This CDR3 has 19 amino acids. Germline CDR1 is SGHNT and CDR2 is YYREEE (reference sequence). The CDR3 sequence: CASSLPGLAGKSSYNEQFF. CDR3 DNA sequence: TGTGCCAGCAGCCTACCCGGACTAGCGGGGAAAAGCTCCTACAATGAGCAGTTCTTC.

The chain joins TRBV28 to TRBJ2-7; D is ambiguous. The end of the DNA fits TRBJ2-5 better, so the J call may be wrong. The CDR3 runs 13 residues. Germline V CDR1 and CDR2: MDHEN, SYDVKM. The CDR3 coding sequence is TGTGCCAGCACCACGGACGGGCAAGAGACCCAGTACTTC. This codes for CASTTDGQETQYF.

This clonotype occurred a few times. This sequence joins TRBV5-1 and TRBJ2-1; D gene uncertain. The germline gives CDR1 SGHRS, CDR2 YFSETQ. CDR3 length: 15 residues. Trimming removed 1 base at V and 5 bases at J, with 13 bases between. This chain's CDR3 is CASSLPSGWNNEQFF. The CDR3 DNA sequence: TGCGCCAGCAGCTTGCCATCTGGATGGAACAATGAGCAGTTCTTC.

The chain carries TRBV5-5 and TRBJ2-7; 7 bases are a match to TRBD1. Germline V gives CDR1 SGHKS, CDR2 YYEKEE (reference sequence). J gave up 8 bases and V 7 bases, and 18 bases lay outside the gene matches. The CDR3 runs 15 residues. The CDR3 nucleotides read TGTGCCAGCGGCTCGATGGGCCCGACAGGGCTCAAGCAGTACTTC. It codes for CASGSMGPTGLKQYF.